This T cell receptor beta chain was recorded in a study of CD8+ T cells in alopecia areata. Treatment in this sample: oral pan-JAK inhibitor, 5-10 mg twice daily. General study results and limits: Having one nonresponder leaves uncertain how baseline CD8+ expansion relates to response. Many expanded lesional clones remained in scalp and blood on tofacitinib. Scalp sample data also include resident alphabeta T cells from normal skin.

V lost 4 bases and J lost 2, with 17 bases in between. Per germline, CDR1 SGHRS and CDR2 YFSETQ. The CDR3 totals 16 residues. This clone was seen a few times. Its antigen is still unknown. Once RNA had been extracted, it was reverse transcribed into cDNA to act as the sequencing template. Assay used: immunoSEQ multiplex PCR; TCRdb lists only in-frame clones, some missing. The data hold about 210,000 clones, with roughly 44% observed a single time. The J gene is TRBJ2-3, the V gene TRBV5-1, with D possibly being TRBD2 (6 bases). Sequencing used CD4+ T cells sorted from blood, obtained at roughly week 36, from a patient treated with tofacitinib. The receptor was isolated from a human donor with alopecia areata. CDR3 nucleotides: TGCGCCAGCAGCCTCGATCCGGGACTCACCACAGATACGCAGTATTTT. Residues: CASSLDPGLTTDTQYF.